This TCR beta chain was observed in a study of cytomegalovirus exposure and HLA in healthy donors (dated by TCRdb to 2016 to 2017). Notes on the research overall: An earlier analysis of 587 of the donors reported about 300 Gb of sequence data and around 100 million unique TCR beta sequences obtained from some 170 million T cells. An early release covering 550 to 700 HLA-typed donors comprised 250 to 350 gigabases of sequencing data and around 86 million unique TCR sequences. Among the roughly 410 genotyped donors, approximately 77% belonged to the genetic ancestry cluster associated with self-reported Caucasian donors. The study aimed to test whether signatures of past pathogen exposure could be identified by cataloging public T cell receptors. The T cell repertoires of 666 subjects were profiled by immunosequencing and related to cytomegalovirus serostatus. Along with the approximately 650-subject first cohort, a separate validation cohort of roughly 110 different subjects was used. The study combined high-throughput TCR immunosequencing, statistical association of individual TCRs with disease status, and machine learning to predict cytomegalovirus infection status. To study patterns of TCR occurrence, a later analysis re-analyzed previously published TCR beta repertoires from 700 or so donors and added high-resolution HLA genotyping. The later analysis used no new phenotypic data to find candidate immune exposures, relying instead on TCR beta sequences and their occurrence across donors. An earlier analysis of 587 of the donors used high-throughput TCR beta sequencing to judge whether each TCR beta V gene segment behaved as functional or pseudogenic. Alongside the repertoire data, information on donor age, sex, ethnicity and CMV serostatus was compiled. A later genetic analysis took genome-wide SNP genotypes for 398 of the 666 donors and used that subset as a discovery cohort. Every discovery cohort repertoire had been produced on one sequencing platform. HLA typing included class I and class II loci at four-digit resolution. Typing coverage differed by locus: A, B, C, DRB1 and DQB1 were typed in about 620-640 donors, DQA1 in about 500, DPA1 in 606, and DPB1 in just under 490. Roughly five DR-DQ haplotypes were handled as single units for association and clustering, since linkage in the cohort was strong. Among roughly 400 genotyped donors of the cohort, an average of about 240,000 unique TCR beta nucleotide sequences was sequenced per donor, of which approximately 18% were non-productive. What the research found in general, with its limitations: Assigning TCR associations to individual alleles was difficult when HLA alleles, especially DR and DQ, strongly co-occurred. In vitro tests confirmed that a few of the cytomegalovirus-associated TCR beta chains recognize cytomegalovirus antigens. Compared with the 666-donor mean, donors in an Asian-associated ancestry cluster had fewer N-insertions in productive TCRs, according to a later genetic analysis. Most TCR sequences were seen in very few donors, while some public TCRs were found in many individuals. In a later analysis, HLA-associated TCR beta chains were found to be more clonally expanded and to have lower generation probabilities than equally common non-associated chains. The only immune exposure information available for the cohort was CMV serostatus. Linkage disequilibrium might explain the correlated functional status among segregating V segments, but an unknown experimental factor could not be excluded. A later analysis found that TCR association rates varied across HLA loci, with DRB1 alleles showing the most associated TCRs and HLA-C alleles the fewest. The study gave a list of under 200 TCR beta chains associated with cytomegalovirus. Some IMGT-functional V segments, including TRBV6-2 and TRBV6-3, could not be distinguished by the 87-base-pair reads and were therefore excluded. A later analysis associated 16,951 TCR beta sequences with specific HLA alleles at a false discovery rate of 0.05. Because some donors lacked HLA typing at each locus, the association tests relied only on the typed subset. Most CMV-associated TCR beta chains appeared to be HLA-restricted in a later analysis, and the HLA associations seemed to be driven largely by CMV exposure. The sequencing pipeline was judged likely to have produced a cluster of highly shared sequence variants as a technical artifact. The authors suggested that the approach could potentially be generalized to other disease states and immunological phenotypes. V-gene and J-gene trimming of TCR beta chains was associated with a missense DCLRE1C variant in a later genetic analysis, and the association was replicated in an independent cohort. Only TCR beta chains were sequenced in this cohort, and the absence of alpha or paired-chain data limited detectable features. The presence/absence analyses assumed that sequencing depth was roughly uniform across donors, and that assumption may not be true. According to a later analysis, parvovirus B19, influenza, CMV and Epstein-Barr virus appeared linked to several top co-occurrence clusters. The classifier was reported to diagnose cytomegalovirus status with high specificity and sensitivity in both the original cohort and the validation cohort. Because counts were too low, fewer than 20 rarely observed V segments, including chromosome 9 orphons, were excluded from the earlier analysis of several hundred of the donors. A further reported finding was that TCR beta sequences accurately predicted the HLA-A and HLA-B alleles for most subjects in the first cohort. Broadly in line with IMGT annotations, most TCR beta V segments showed up in productive rearrangements about 90% or about 30% of the time in an earlier analysis of several hundred of the donors.

Concerning this clone: Its specific antigen is unknown. Per-base quality was not reported, and no clone a single base away is much larger than it.

Receptor libraries were prepared by the immunoSEQ multiplex PCR assay. The multiplex PCR relied on a mix of 60 forward primers for TCR Vbeta segments and 13 reverse primers for TCR Jbeta segments. The CDR3 region of rearranged TCR beta genes was amplified from genomic DNA with a multiplex PCR assay. The Illumina HiSeq System was used to sequence the amplified TCR beta libraries as 87-base-pair reads. As for the original processing: A later analysis counted 65 million to 90 million unique TCR beta chains across the 550 to 750 repertoires, and around 9.9 million of these chains were shared by at least two donors. Raw reads were error-corrected and collapsed into unique sequences with a nearest-neighbor algorithm that merged closely related sequences to remove PCR and sequencing errors. To assign V, D and J gene segments, CDR3 sequences were aligned to IMGT reference sequences. Each retained sequence needed at least a six-nucleotide match to both a V gene segment and a J gene segment. Rearrangements were called productive when the CDR3 lacked stop codons and stayed in frame with V and J; all others were non-productive. Following IMGT convention, CDR3 was defined as the stretch from the second conserved V-encoded cysteine to the conserved J-encoded phenylalanine. The earlier analysis of fewer than 750 of the donors excluded sequences that lacked an unambiguous match to a single V gene segment. In an earlier analysis of almost 600 of the donors, a V segment was called functional when productive rearrangements were above 56.7%, and segregating when the standard deviation between donors exceeded 5%. A statistical classification framework was built for diagnosing cytomegalovirus status from the catalog of TCR beta chain sequences. In a later analysis, TCR nucleotide sequences were compared against IMGT/GENE-DB human TR gene sequences so that V and J genes could be assigned. A later analysis assigned CDR3 sequences and most-parsimonious VDJ recombination scenarios with the TCRdist pipeline. A later analysis defined each TCR beta chain by its CDR3 amino acid sequence plus V-gene family, and excluded reads lacking a unique V-gene family. As a way to deal with suspected cross-contamination and a sequencing artifact, a later analysis dropped 500 to 700 nucleotide sequences that were highly shared and had low generation probability. In a later analysis, a clonal expansion index was calculated for each public chain from normalized within-repertoire ranks of inferred template counts. In a later analysis, generation probabilities were computed using a VDJ recombination model fitted to out-of-frame rearrangements, and the results were checked against IGoR. A later analysis scored TCR-TCR, TCR-HLA and TCR-CMV co-occurrence with hypergeometric tests, applying a repertoire-size bias correction to TCR pairs. False discovery rates were estimated in a later analysis by permuting HLA or CMV assignments 20 times. In a later analysis, co-occurring TCRs were grouped using DBSCAN, with TCRdist sequence similarity added in when clustering inside HLA-allele-positive subsets. Co-occurrence clustering excluded repertoires with fewer than 30,000 or more than 120,000 public chains, plus five with anomalous nucleotide sharing. The clones in this table, taken by TCRdb from immuneACCESS, are in-frame only. Not every clone is retained; where verified, under half of the shortfall comes from an unresolved V gene, and the cause of the rest is unknown. V, J and clone size are taken as reported in that table, and D and trimming were inferred from the DNA itself. Across this sample there are about 130,000 clones, with 60% to 85% seen only once. The ten most abundant clones make up roughly 6.6% of the sample.

According to the germline V gene, CDR1 reads SGHRS and CDR2 reads YFSETQ. V and J are trimmed by 0 bases and 3 bases, and the gene matches miss 8 bases of the junction. The CDR3 holds 18 amino acids from the cysteine to the phenylalanine. Just CDR3 DNA is preserved here, 54 bases in frame from base 1. The cohort comprised fewer than 750 healthy bone marrow donors. At the time of sampling, all cohort members were nominally healthy, though unrecorded immune exposures were likely present. The donor was CMV seronegative and was included in the group of 352 seronegative cohort members. A peripheral blood sample was collected from each donor, and TCR beta sequencing was performed on peripheral blood mononuclear cells. Genomic DNA was extracted from the blood cell samples with the Qiagen DNeasy Blood Extraction Kit.

The sample was PBMCs. This sequence was found in a man aged 25-40 years in good health and CMV-seronegative. The rearranged segments are TRBV5-1 and TRBJ2-1; a stretch of 11 junction bases matches TRBD2. The DNA sequence is given as TGCGCCAGCAGCTTGGTACTAGCGGGAGATCCCTTCTACAATGAGCAGTTCTTC. The encoded protein is CASSLVLAGDPFYNEQFF.